This T cell receptor (beta chain) derives from a study of cytomegalovirus exposure and HLA in healthy donors. The study's findings and limits: Approximately 160 TCR beta chains were listed as cytomegalovirus-associated. With high specificity and sensitivity, the classifier reportedly diagnosed cytomegalovirus status.

As to this clone: The antigen remains unidentified.

V was pared by 3 bases and J by 2 bases, with 13 bases between. Germline CDR1 and CDR2: PRHDT and FYEKMQ (reference sequence). CDR3 length: 15 residues. PCR employed 60 Vbeta and 13 Jbeta primers. Produced via immunoSEQ multiplex PCR; TCRdb's table is partial and in-frame only. The profile shows about 140,000 clones, around 80% of them singletons. The chain combines TRBV13 with TRBJ2-5; a weak D match, TRBD2 (6 bases). This TCR derives from a male donor in good health and CMV-seropositive. The material sequenced was PBMCs. CDR3 DNA sequence: TGTGCCAGCAGCTTTCTGTATGCGGGGCAAGAGACCCAGTACTTC. Its protein product is CASSFLYAGQETQYF. Supplemented by reference TRBV13 and TRBJ2-5, the full variable domain reads AAGVIQSPRHLIKEKRETATLKCYPIPRHDTVYWYQQGPGQDPQFLISFYEKMQSDKGSIPDRFSAQQFSDYHSELNMSSLELGDSALYFCASSFLYAGQETQYFGPGTRLLVL.